The 31 T cell receptor beta chains below all came from one sample that was sequenced in a study of blood T cell repertoires in COVID-19. Repertoires were generated with immunoSEQ multiplex PCR, while TCRdb's copy carries only in-frame clones and drops some. The table includes some 83,000 clones, around nine tenths detected once. Sequencing used peripheral blood. The receptors derive from an elderly man with active or convalescent COVID-19.

The sample holds a few counts of this clone. The chain has TRBV28 and TRBJ1-1, with D perhaps TRBD1 (5 bases). With 4 bases removed from V and 1 base from J, the gap between germline ends came to 16 bases. CDR1 and CDR2 (germline): MDHEN, SYDVKM. The CDR3 loop spans 16 amino acids. Here the CDR3 DNA reads TGTGCCAGCAGTTCGTTAGCAGGGTGGGAGAACACTGAAGCTTTCTTT. It encodes CASSSLAGWENTEAFF. The full variable domain, with the rest looked up from reference TRBV28 and TRBJ1-1, is DVKVTQSSRYLVKRTGEKVFLECVQDMDHENMFWYRQDPGLGLRLIYFSYDVKMKEKGDIPEGYSVSREKKERFSLILESASTNQTSMYLCASSSLAGWENTEAFFGQGTRLTVV.

V and J are TRBV21-1 and TRBJ2-7; the DNA was not compared with TRBD1, the D call given in the table. TRBV21-1 is assigned pseudogene status. The CDR3 contains 15 residues. The CDR3 region has the DNA TGTGCCCCCACGGTTTACGGGACAGGGGGCGTCGAGCAGTACGTC. It specifies CAPTVYGTGGVEQYV.

This clone has only a few counts. The J gene is TRBJ1-2, the V gene TRBV6-1; a possible D gene is TRBD1 (5 bases). With 3 bases removed from V and 3 bases from J, the gap between germline ends came to 11 bases. This CDR3 has 14 amino acids. CDR1 is MNHNS and CDR2 is SASEGT in the germline V gene. CDR3 sequence: CASSDRARHYGYTF. The CDR3 coding sequence is TGTGCCAGCAGTGACAGGGCTCGCCACTATGGCTACACCTTC.

This sequence joins TRBV2 and TRBJ1-4; TRBD1 matches at 8 bases. The CDR3 consists of 13 residues. Germline CDR1 SNHLY, CDR2 FYNNEI. Trimming at V came to 7 bases and at J to 7 bases, leaving 5 bases not matched to a gene. As DNA, the CDR3 is TGTGCCAGCAAACCGACAGGGGTTGAAAAACTGTTTTTT. Amino acids: CASKPTGVEKLFF.

The J gene is TRBJ1-1, the V gene TRBV25-1, with 9 bases matching TRBD1. This CDR3 region has 13 residues. The J segment lost 11 bases and the V segment lost 4 bases, leaving 8 bases of the junction unmatched. The germline V gene encodes CDR1 MGHDK and CDR2 SYGVNS. The CDR3 region is CASSANRDRAAFF. The CDR3 nucleotides read TGTGCCAGCAGTGCAAACCGGGACAGGGCGGCTTTCTTT.

This sequence joins TRBV5-4 and TRBJ2-1; TRBD2 agrees at 11 bases. V trimming: 2 bases; J trimming: 5 bases; junction bases outside the gene matches: 6. The CDR3 has 16 residues. Germline V lookup: CDR1 SGHNT, CDR2 YYREEE (reference sequence). The DNA of the CDR3 is TGTGCCAGCAGCTTTGGACTAGCGGGTGATAACAATGAGCAGTTCTTC. Residues: CASSFGLAGDNNEQFF.

J is TRBJ1-1 and V is TRBV18; 9 nucleotides match TRBD1. Per germline, CDR1 KGHSH and CDR2 LQKENI. The CDR3 consists of 13 residues. V lost 8 bases to trimming and J lost 7 bases; unmatched junction nucleotides: 8. The DNA for the CDR3 is TGTGCCAGCATCCCGGGACAGGGCGATGAAGCTTTCTTT. Protein product: CASIPGQGDEAFF.

The gene calls are TRBV7-8 and TRBJ2-2; no clear D gene. V lost 4 bases to trimming and J lost 5 bases, with 8 bases between them. Germline loops: CDR1 SGHVS, CDR2 FQNEAQ. The CDR3 extends over 13 amino acids. CDR3 nucleotides: TGTGCCAGCAGCTCAGATCGAACCGGGGAGCTGTTTTTT. It specifies CASSSDRTGELFF.

V and J are TRBV3-1 (or the pseudogene TRBV3-2) and TRBJ1-2, with no clear D. V lost 4 bases, J lost 4 bases, and 13 bases lay in between. Germline values: CDR1 LGHDT, CDR2 YNNKEL (reference sequence). This CDR3 region has 14 residues. The CDR3, as DNA: TGTGCCAGCAGCCCCCTAGTCAGTAGCTATGGCTACACCTTC. Translated: CASSPLVSSYGYTF.

The chain recombines TRBV4-2 with TRBJ2-3; 7 bases align to TRBD2. The J segment lost 2 bases and the V segment lost 0 bases, leaving 5 bases of the junction unmatched. The CDR3 has 16 amino acids. Germline CDR1 is LGHNA and CDR2 is YNFKEQ. Here the CDR3 DNA reads TGTGCCAGCAGCCAAGAGGGGAGGGTTTACACAGATACGCAGTATTTT. Its protein is CASSQEGRVYTDTQYF.

The chain is built from TRBV7-2 and TRBJ1-2; no reliable D call. Germline assignment: CDR1 SGHTA and CDR2 FQGNSA. The CDR3 extends over 13 amino acids. The V and J ends lost 2 bases and 4 bases respectively, with 8 bases between them. The CDR3, as DNA: TGTGCCAGCAGCTTATCACAAGTCTATGGCTACACCTTC. This codes for CASSLSQVYGYTF.

The chain has TRBV21-1 and TRBJ1-5. TRBV21-1 counts as a pseudogene. The CDR3 runs 17 residues. CDR3 DNA sequence: TGTGCCAGCAGCAAAGGACATAGGGACTGGAAGAATCAGCCCCAGCATTTT. Its protein is CASSKGHRDWKNQPQHF.

The chain carries TRBV11-3 and TRBJ2-3; D possibly corresponds to TRBD1 (5 bases). Germline V gene data show CDR1 as SGHNT and CDR2 as YENEEA. The CDR3 totals 17 residues. V shed 0 bases and J shed 1 base, with 14 bases lying between them. The CDR3 protein is CASSLDFRAAGTDTQYF. CDR3 nucleotides: TGTGCCAGCAGCTTAGATTTCAGGGCTGCTGGCACAGATACGCAGTATTTT.

This chain joins TRBV4-2 and TRBJ2-3; 16 bases line up with TRBD2. With V trimmed by 4 bases and J by 4 bases, 5 bases remained unmatched. CDR1 is LGHNA, CDR2 YNFKEQ, per germline. The CDR3 totals 17 residues. The CDR3 sequence: CASSLRGTSGRADTQYF. The CDR3 DNA is TGTGCCAGCAGCCTAAGGGGGACTAGCGGGAGGGCAGATACGCAGTATTTT.

This clone was seen more than once but under ten times. The chain has TRBV27 and TRBJ1-1; D is possibly TRBD1 (6 bases). The V and J ends lost 4 bases and 5 bases respectively, with 14 bases between them. The CDR3 runs to 14 residues. Germline assignment: CDR1 MNHEY and CDR2 SMNVEV (reference sequence). CDR3 sequence reads: CASSSRGRETEAFF. The CDR3 region has the DNA TGTGCCAGCAGTTCGCGGGGGCGAGAGACTGAAGCTTTCTTT.

The CDR3: CASSLTAANSPLHF. Written as DNA, the CDR3 is TGTGCCAGCTCACTGACGGCGGCGAATTCACCCCTCCACTTT. The J gene is TRBJ1-6, the V gene TRBV18, with D hard to call. V lost 4 bases and J 7 bases, leaving 11 bases between the germline ends. Germline CDR1 is KGHSH and CDR2 is LQKENI. The CDR3 covers 14 residues.

This chain joins TRBV7-9 and TRBJ1-2, with D possibly matching TRBD1 (5 bases). V lost 2 bases to trimming and J lost 3 bases, with 10 bases between them. Germline assignment: CDR1 SEHNR and CDR2 FQNEAQ (reference sequence). This CDR3 is built from 14 residues. CDR3 residues: CASSLQGTDYGYTF. CDR3 DNA sequence: TGTGCCAGCAGCTTACAGGGAACGGACTATGGCTACACCTTC. Using reference TRBV7-9 and TRBJ1-2 for the parts outside the CDR3, the full variable domain is DTGVSQNPRHKITKRGQNVTFRCDPISEHNRLYWYRQTLGQGPEFLTYFQNEAQLEKSRLLSDRFSAERPKGSFSTLEIQRTEQGDSAMYLCASSLQGTDYGYTFGSGTRLTVV.

The J gene is TRBJ1-1, the V gene TRBV7-9; 7 nucleotides align to TRBD1. The V and J ends lost 5 bases and 3 bases, in that order; junction bases with no gene match: 3. Germline CDR1 is SEHNR and CDR2 is FQNEAQ (reference sequence). This CDR3 is built from 13 residues. Here the CDR3 reads CASSKTGDTEAFF. The CDR3 DNA is TGTGCCAGCAGCAAAACAGGGGACACTGAAGCTTTCTTT.

V usage is TRBV19 and J usage is TRBJ1-2, with 7 bases that match TRBD1. The V segment lost 5 bases and the J segment 2 bases; nucleotides outside the gene matches: 8. The CDR3 contains 15 residues. From germline, CDR1 is LNHDA and CDR2 SQIVND (reference sequence). CDR3 nucleotides: TGTGCCAGTAGTCCACGACAGGGATTGAACTATGGCTACACCTTC. It specifies CASSPRQGLNYGYTF.

The genes are TRBV28 and TRBJ1-5; no clear D gene. Germline CDR1 is MDHEN and CDR2 is SYDVKM. The CDR3 is 12 amino acids. Trimming removed 7 bases from V and 7 bases from J, with 11 bases in between. CDR3 amino acids: CASTPPGQPQHF. The CDR3 DNA follows: TGTGCCAGCACCCCTCCAGGACAGCCCCAGCATTTT.

The chain couples TRBV24-1 to TRBJ2-1; 13 bases fit TRBD2. Trimming cost V 9 bases and J 6 bases; bases outside gene matches: 7. The CDR3 covers 15 residues. Germline CDR1 is KGHDR and CDR2 is SFDVKD. CDR3 nucleotides: TGTGCCACCGGTCGGACTAGCGGGAGATTCAATGAGCAGTTCTTC. Residues: CATGRTSGRFNEQFF.

The V gene is TRBV2, the J gene TRBJ1-1; a weak D match, TRBD1 (6 bases). With 5 bases removed from V and 3 bases from J, the gap between germline ends came to 10 bases. CDR3 length equals 13 residues. Germline CDR1 and CDR2: SNHLY and FYNNEI. The CDR3 region has the DNA TGTGCCAGCAGTATCTCAGGGGACACTGAAGCTTTCTTT. Protein product: CASSISGDTEAFF.

The chain has TRBV6-5 and TRBJ2-2, with 7 bases identical to TRBD1. Germline V CDR1 and CDR2: MNHEY, SVGAGI. The CDR3 loop spans 15 amino acids. The junction had 8 bases not matched to a gene; V was cut back by 6 bases and J by 4 bases. CDR3 loop: CASSADRAVTGELFF. The DNA for the CDR3 is TGTGCCAGCAGCGCTGACAGGGCAGTCACCGGGGAGCTGTTTTTT.

This rearrangement joins TRBV5-4 to TRBJ2-3, with 8 bases matching TRBD2. This CDR3 contains 16 residues. Unmatched junction bases numbered 7, after V lost 4 bases and J lost 0 bases. Germline V gene lookup returns CDR1 SGHNT and CDR2 YYREEE (reference sequence). The chain's CDR3 is CASSPASGLSTDTQYF. For the CDR3, the DNA is TGTGCCAGCAGCCCCGCTAGCGGGCTAAGCACAGATACGCAGTATTTT.

This clone turned up a few times. This chain uses TRBV14 with TRBJ1-1; no clear D gene. Trimming cost V 4 bases and J 1 base, with 13 bases left between them. From germline, CDR1 is SGHDN and CDR2 FVKESK. The CDR3 spans 15 residues. The CDR3 loop reads CASSPQALKNTEAFF. The CDR3 region has the DNA TGTGCCAGCAGCCCCCAGGCGCTTAAGAACACTGAAGCTTTCTTT. Filled out from reference TRBV14 and TRBJ1-1, the complete variable domain reads EAGVTQFPSHSVIEKGQTVTLRCDPISGHDNLYWYRRVMGKEIKFLLHFVKESKQDESGMPNNRFLAERTGGTYSTLKVQPAELEDSGVYFCASSPQALKNTEAFFGQGTRLTVV.

This clone was seen more than once but under ten times. The chain recombines TRBV5-1 with TRBJ1-1; 7 bases fit TRBD1. V gave up 2 bases and J gave up 1 base; unmatched junction bases: 5. The germline V gene encodes CDR1 SGHRS and CDR2 YFSETQ. This CDR3 is 15 amino acids long. The CDR3 DNA is TGCGCCAGCAGCTTTACAGGGGTTACGAACACTGAAGCTTTCTTT. Amino acids: CASSFTGVTNTEAFF.

The V gene is TRBV5-1, the J gene TRBJ1-6; D is possibly TRBD1 (6 bases). This CDR3 has 15 amino acids. V was pared by 4 bases and J by 3 bases, with 11 bases between. CDR1 is SGHRS, CDR2 YFSETQ, per germline. The CDR3 region is CASSLQGNYNSPLHF. DNA for the CDR3: TGCGCCAGCAGCCTACAGGGAAACTATAATTCACCCCTCCACTTT.

The rearrangement joins TRBV19 to TRBJ1-2; 9 bases are a match to TRBD1. The germline CDR1 and CDR2 sequences are LNHDA and SQIVND (reference sequence). Trimming removed 8 bases from V and 4 bases from J; junction bases left unmatched: 11. CDR3 length equals 15 residues. CDR3 in DNA: TGTGCCAGTGCCGGGAGGACAGGGGACCCCTATGGCTACACCTTC. Encoded protein: CASAGRTGDPYGYTF.

The genes are TRBV28 and TRBJ2-7, with TRBD2 matching over 7 bases. The CDR3 has 15 amino acids. V dropped 6 bases and J dropped 3; count of bases not matched to a gene: 11. Per the germline V gene, CDR1 is MDHEN and CDR2 is SYDVKM. CDR3 sequence: CASRIPGRVYYEQYV. CDR3 DNA sequence: TGTGCCAGCAGGATCCCAGGGAGGGTATACTACGAGCAGTACGTC.

The rearrangement joins TRBV3-1 (or the pseudogene TRBV3-2) to TRBJ2-1; D call uncertain. Trimming left V 0 bases short and J 2 bases short, with 14 bases between. This CDR3 region has 17 residues. Germline lookup yields CDR1 LGHDT and CDR2 YNNKEL (reference sequence). CDR3 nucleotides: TGTGCCAGCAGCCAAGAGGTTATTAGCCTCACCTACAATGAGCAGTTCTTC. It is translated as CASSQEVISLTYNEQFF.

The rearrangement uses TRBV19 and TRBJ1-5; TRBD1 matches at 7 bases. Germline lookup yields CDR1 LNHDA and CDR2 SQIVND (reference sequence). This CDR3 comprises 15 residues. V lost 6 bases to trimming and J lost 2 bases; unmatched junction nucleotides: 7. The CDR3 sequence is CASRTGNWGNQPQHF. For the CDR3, the DNA is TGTGCCAGTAGGACAGGGAACTGGGGCAATCAGCCCCAGCATTTT.